A single sample gave rise to the 21 T cell receptor beta chains below, sequenced in a study of T cell responses to AZD1222 COVID-19 vaccine. The repertoire was sequenced with immunoSEQ multiplex PCR; TCRdb's copy has only in-frame clones and lacks some. The sample has about 150,000 clones, less than 90% seen once; the top ten hold 5.5% to 6%. The input for sequencing was peripheral blood, taken on day 0 of MenACWY control vaccination. The origin of the receptors is an adult in good health.

The chain joins TRBV3-1 (or the pseudogene TRBV3-2) to TRBJ1-1; a possible D gene is TRBD1 (5 bases). Trimming stripped 1 base from V and 1 base from J, with 10 bases between. The CDR3 is 15 amino acids. The germline V gene has CDR1 LGHDT and CDR2 YNNKEL (reference sequence). The CDR3 nucleotides read TGTGCCAGCAGCCAAGTAGGGGCAAGGAACACTGAAGCTTTCTTT. The encoded protein is CASSQVGARNTEAFF.

This chain joins TRBV18 and TRBJ2-3; TRBD2 might be the D (6 bases). The CDR3 is 16 amino acids. CDR1 and CDR2 (germline): KGHSH, LQKENI. V was shortened by 0 bases and J by 5 bases, with 15 bases between the two germline ends. CDR3 in DNA: TGTGCCAGCTCACCACCGGTCAGGAGGGGAAGAGATACGCAGTATTTT. Translated: CASSPPVRRGRDTQYF. Combining the CDR3 with reference TRBV18 and TRBJ2-3 gives the whole variable domain NAGVMQNPRHLVRRRGQEARLRCSPMKGHSHVYWYRQLPEEGLKFMVYLQKENIIDESGMPKERFSAEFPKEGPSILRIQQVVRGDSAAYFCASSPPVRRGRDTQYFGPGTRLTVL.

This chain joins TRBV12-3 or TRBV12-4 and TRBJ1-4, with TRBD1 matching 8 bases. J lost 6 bases, V lost 7 bases, and 4 bases had no gene match. This CDR3 has 13 amino acids. Here the CDR3 reads CASNRGGHEKLFF. The CDR3 nucleotides read TGTGCCAGCAACAGGGGGGGACATGAAAAACTGTTTTTT.

This clone was observed once. The genes are TRBV4-2 and TRBJ1-1; D remains ambiguous. Trimming shortened V by 3 bases and J by 1 base, and 15 bases separated the two germline ends. The CDR3 consists of 16 residues. CDR1 and CDR2 (germline): LGHNA, YNFKEQ. The DNA of the CDR3 is TGTGCCAGCAGCCAGGCCCAAGGACTTGCGAACACTGAAGCTTTCTTT. Translating gives CASSQAQGLANTEAFF.

This chain connects TRBV5-1 to TRBJ1-2, with a possible D match to TRBD1 (6 bases). The CDR3 is 15 amino acids. Germline values: CDR1 SGHRS, CDR2 YFSETQ. Trimming cost V 1 base and J 3 bases, with 13 bases left between them. The CDR3: CASSLRGAPDYGYTF. The CDR3 DNA sequence: TGCGCCAGCAGCTTGCGGGGGGCGCCTGACTATGGCTACACCTTC.

The V and J genes are TRBV5-6 and TRBJ1-1; D call uncertain. The CDR3 is 16 residues long. Trimming took off 1 base at V and 5 bases at J, with 18 bases between the two ends. The germline gives CDR1 SGHDT, CDR2 YYEEEE. CDR3 nucleotide sequence: TGTGCCAGCAGCTTGAGTGATGAGGGAGGTTGGACTGAAGCTTTCTTT. This translates into CASSLSDEGGWTEAFF.

The chain employs TRBV19 and TRBJ1-4; 7 nucleotides match TRBD1. This CDR3 has 15 amino acids. Germline trimming cut 11 bases from V and 3 bases from J; bases unmatched to any gene: 12. Looked up from germline, CDR1 is LNHDA and CDR2 is SQIVND (reference sequence). The CDR3 reads CASRDRALANEKLFF. The CDR3 coding sequence is TGTGCCTCCCGAGACAGGGCCCTTGCTAATGAAAAACTGTTTTTT.

The V call is TRBV19, the J call TRBJ1-4; D perhaps matches TRBD1 (5 bases). This CDR3 comprises 13 residues. In germline, CDR1 is LNHDA, CDR2 SQIVND (reference sequence). V was cut by 6 bases and J by 7 bases, with 12 bases left in between. The DNA for the CDR3 is TGTGCCAGTAGCGTCGGGGGTAGTGAAAAACTGTTTTTT. Its protein is CASSVGGSEKLFF.

The V gene is TRBV6-6, the J gene TRBJ2-2; TRBD2 matches at 13 bases. The CDR3 runs 17 residues. The junction had 7 bases not matched to a gene; V was cut back by 5 bases and J by 4 bases. Germline CDR1 reads MNHNY; CDR2 reads SVGAGI (reference sequence). The CDR3 loop reads CASSPITSGGATGELFF. CDR3 coding DNA: TGTGCCAGCAGTCCTATTACTAGCGGGGGGGCCACCGGGGAGCTGTTTTTT.

The CDR3 protein is CASSIVQGRANTEAFF. The CDR3 bases are TGTGCCAGTAGTATCGTCCAGGGTAGAGCGAACACTGAAGCTTTCTTT. J is TRBJ1-1 and V is TRBV19; the D gene is possibly TRBD1 (5 bases). Germline values: CDR1 LNHDA, CDR2 SQIVND (reference sequence). There are 16 residues in the CDR3. The germline V and J ends were trimmed by 3 bases and 1 base, with 15 bases remaining between them. Drawing the rest from reference TRBV19 and TRBJ1-1, the complete variable domain is DGGITQSPKYLFRKEGQNVTLSCEQNLNHDAMYWYRQDPGQGLRLIYYSQIVNDFQKGDIAEGYSVSREKKESFPLTVTSAQKNPTAFYLCASSIVQGRANTEAFFGQGTRLTVV.

This clone was detected only a few times. CDR3: CATKIGDSANYGYTF. The CDR3 DNA is TGTGCCACTAAGATTGGGGACTCTGCTAACTATGGCTACACCTTC. The chain joins TRBV27 to TRBJ1-2; perhaps TRBD1 as D (5 bases). V was trimmed by 10 bases and J by 0 bases, leaving 18 bases between them. CDR3 length: 15 residues. The germline V gene has CDR1 MNHEY and CDR2 SMNVEV (reference sequence).

The rearrangement links TRBV10-1 to TRBJ2-2, with D uncertain. Trimming took off 5 bases at V and 0 bases at J, with 13 bases between the two ends. The CDR3 extends over 16 amino acids. Germline assignment: CDR1 WNHNN and CDR2 SYGVQD (reference sequence). CDR3 coding DNA: TGCGCCAGCAGTCCATTAGGCAGGACGAACACCGGGGAGCTGTTTTTT. It is translated as CASSPLGRTNTGELFF.

The chain recombines TRBV28 with TRBJ1-3; 8 bases align to TRBD1. Trimming took 2 bases from V and 4 from J; bases not matched to a gene: 7. CDR3 length: 16 residues. Germline V gives CDR1 MDHEN, CDR2 SYDVKM. As DNA, the CDR3 is TGTGCCAGCAGTTTAGAAGCAGGGGGCACCGGAAACACCATATATTTT. Encoded protein: CASSLEAGGTGNTIYF.

V gene TRBV18 combines with J gene TRBJ2-7; the D is unclear. The V gene's germline CDR1 is KGHSH and CDR2 LQKENI. V dropped 2 bases and J dropped 3 bases, with 5 bases sitting between them. The CDR3 spans 12 residues. The CDR3 DNA reads TGTGCCAGCTCACCAGAGAGCTACGAGCAGTACTTC. As protein: CASSPESYEQYF.

This chain connects TRBV5-5 to TRBJ1-1, with unresolved D. V lost 4 bases to trimming and J lost 9 bases, with 16 bases between them. Germline CDR1 reads SGHKS; CDR2 reads YYEKEE (reference sequence). This CDR3 spans 13 amino acids. The CDR3 DNA reads as TGTGCCAGCAGCGAGAATCCACAGAGACAAGCTTTCTTT. Translating it yields CASSENPQRQAFF. The variable domain in full, with the rest retrieved from reference TRBV5-5 and TRBJ1-1, is DAGVTQSPTHLIKTRGQQVTLRCSPISGHKSVSWYQQVLGQGPQFIFQYYEKEERGRGNFPDRFSARQFPNYSSELNVNALLLGDSALYLCASSENPQRQAFFGQGTRLTVV.

V is TRBV10-1 and J is TRBJ1-1; 10 bases line up with TRBD1. Germline V gene data show CDR1 as WNHNN and CDR2 as SYGVQD (reference sequence). The CDR3 is 14 residues long. J gave up 1 base and V 7 bases, and 3 bases lay outside the gene matches. The CDR3 coding sequence is TGCGCCAGCACCCGGGACAGGGGGAACACTGAAGCTTTCTTT. This sequence encodes CASTRDRGNTEAFF.

Here the CDR3 reads CASSQIAGDLSEQFF. The DNA for the CDR3 is TGCGCCAGCAGCCAAATAGCGGGAGACCTCAGTGAGCAGTTCTTC. The chain has TRBV4-3 and TRBJ2-1, with 9 bases lining up with TRBD2. Germline values: CDR1 LGHNA, CDR2 YSLEER. This CDR3 region has 15 residues. V lost 2 bases, J lost 9 bases, and 8 bases stayed unmatched.

The chain employs TRBV7-2 and TRBJ1-1; no clear D. Germline lookup yields CDR1 SGHTA and CDR2 FQGNSA. The CDR3 is 14 amino acids. Between the trimmed V and J ends, which lost 2 bases and 0 bases, there was a span of 7 bases. CDR3 bases: TGTGCCAGCAGCTTAACTCAGGTGAACACTGAAGCTTTCTTT. Translation: CASSLTQVNTEAFF.

This clone is a singleton in its sample. The chain employs TRBV5-4 and TRBJ2-3; a possible D gene is TRBD2 (5 bases). CDR1 and CDR2 from the germline V gene are SGHNT and YYREEE (reference sequence). V shed 0 bases and J shed 6 bases, with 11 bases lying between them. The CDR3 is 14 amino acids. The CDR3 coding sequence is TGTGCCAGCAGCTTGGAGGGAGCGAGGGATACGCAGTATTTT. Residues: CASSLEGARDTQYF. The variable domain in full, with the rest retrieved from reference TRBV5-4 and TRBJ2-3, is ETGVTQSPTHLIKTRGQQVTLRCSSQSGHNTVSWYQQALGQGPQFIFQYYREEENGRGNFPPRFSGLQFPNYSSELNVNALELDDSALYLCASSLEGARDTQYFGPGTRLTVL.

V and J are TRBV5-5 and TRBJ1-1; D is possibly TRBD1 (5 bases). With 0 bases removed from V and 6 bases from J, the gap between germline ends came to 12 bases. The CDR3 is made up of 14 amino acids. Germline loops: CDR1 SGHKS, CDR2 YYEKEE (reference sequence). In DNA, the CDR3 is TGTGCCAGCAGCTTGGCAGGCCTGGGGGCTGAAGCTTTCTTT. It translates to CASSLAGLGAEAFF.

J is TRBJ2-2 and V is TRBV5-1, with 8 bases that match TRBD2. The V gene's germline CDR1 is SGHRS and CDR2 YFSETQ. The J segment lost 7 bases and the V segment lost 3 bases, leaving 5 bases of the junction unmatched. The length of the CDR3 is 14 residues. The CDR3 reads CASSSGTSLGELFF. DNA for the CDR3: TGCGCCAGCAGCTCAGGGACTAGTCTCGGGGAGCTGTTTTTT.